Below are 22 T cell receptor beta chains sequenced from a single sample in a study of B cell selection in AIRE deficiency. TCRdb's table, derived via immunoSEQ multiplex PCR, lists solely in-frame clones and lacks some. In the table there are roughly 25,000 clones, roughly 96% of which are singletons. Conventional CD4 T cells were sorted as CD4+CD127+ cells. Sequenced input: CD4+CD127+ conventional T cells sorted from PBMCs. These receptors originate from a human donor in good health.

This clone has just one count. The gene calls are TRBV6-1 and TRBJ2-3, with D unresolved. The germline V gene has CDR1 MNHNS and CDR2 SASEGT. Trimming pared 6 bases from V and 0 bases from J, leaving 7 bases between. The CDR3 runs to 13 residues. CDR3 sequence reads: CASRGPSTDTQYF. In DNA, the CDR3 is TGTGCCAGCAGAGGACCGAGCACAGATACGCAGTATTTT.

V and J are TRBV6-5 and TRBJ1-2, with TRBD1 as a possible D gene (5 bases). This CDR3 is built from 13 residues. CDR1 is MNHEY, CDR2 SVGAGI, per germline. Trimming shortened V by 2 bases and J by 7 bases, and 11 bases separated the two germline ends. The CDR3 coding sequence is TGTGCCAGCAGTTACCGTAGACAGTTTGGCTACACCTTC. It specifies CASSYRRQFGYTF.

The V gene is TRBV9, the J gene TRBJ2-2, with TRBD2 matching 8 bases. With V trimmed by 5 bases and J by 11 bases, 11 bases remained unmatched. Looked up from germline, CDR1 is SGDLS and CDR2 is YYNGEE. This CDR3 is built from 14 residues. In DNA form, the CDR3 reads TGTGCCAGCAGGAAGCGGGGGTCTCAGGGCGAGCTGTTTTTT. Its protein product is CASRKRGSQGELFF.

The chain employs TRBV6-5 and TRBJ2-3; 7 bases map to TRBD1. This CDR3 has 16 amino acids. Germline CDR1 and CDR2: MNHEY and SVGAGI. V lost 4 bases to trimming and J lost 2 bases; unmatched junction nucleotides: 9. The CDR3 here is CASSSEAGTATDTQYF. In DNA form, the CDR3 reads TGTGCCAGCAGTTCCGAAGCCGGGACAGCCACAGATACGCAGTATTTT.

V usage is TRBV7-2 and J usage is TRBJ2-5; 9 bases align to TRBD2. Trimming removed 1 base from V and 6 bases from J; junction bases left unmatched: 9. Germline V lookup: CDR1 SGHTA, CDR2 FQGNSA. The CDR3 covers 16 residues. The CDR3 DNA reads TGTGCCAGCAGCTTAGTCTATAGCGGGAGAGCAAAGACCCAGTACTTC. This gives the protein CASSLVYSGRAKTQYF.

This sequence joins TRBV6-5 and TRBJ2-7, with a tentative D call TRBD1 (6 bases). CDR1 and CDR2 (germline): MNHEY, SVGAGI. The CDR3 is 13 amino acids. V dropped 7 bases and J dropped 4 bases, with 14 bases sitting between them. In DNA form, the CDR3 reads TGTGCCAGCACATCAGGGGCGCGGTACGAGCAGTACTTC. Translating it yields CASTSGARYEQYF.

The chain combines TRBV2 with TRBJ2-7, with 11 positions matching TRBD1. CDR1 and CDR2 from the germline V gene are SNHLY and FYNNEI. The V segment lost 7 bases and the J segment 6 bases; nucleotides outside the gene matches: 11. This CDR3 is built from 15 residues. CDR3 in amino acids: CASTESGTGGGEQYF. The CDR3 DNA reads TGTGCCAGCACCGAATCCGGGACAGGGGGTGGCGAGCAGTACTTC. The entire variable domain, with the rest obtained from reference TRBV2 and TRBJ2-7, is as follows: EPEVTQTPSHQVTQMGQEVILRCVPISNHLYFYWYRQILGQKVEFLVSFYNNEISEKSEIFDDQFSVERPDGSNFTLKIRSTKLEDSAMYFCASTESGTGGGEQYFGPGTRLTVT.

The chain employs TRBV30 and TRBJ1-3; D gene unclear. V was pared by 5 bases and J by 4 bases, with 18 bases between. CDR1 and CDR2 from the germline V gene are GTSNPN and SVGIG (reference sequence). CDR3 length: 15 amino acids. This chain's CDR3 is CAWVPRLGGGNTIYF. For the CDR3, the DNA is TGTGCCTGGGTTCCTCGTCTAGGCGGGGGAAACACCATATATTTT.

V usage is TRBV19 and J usage is TRBJ1-3, with 8 bases aligning to TRBD1. There are 16 residues in the CDR3. V shed 7 bases, J shed 3 bases, and the junction held 11 bases outside the gene matches. Germline CDR1 reads LNHDA; CDR2 reads SQIVND (reference sequence). The CDR3 sequence: CASTETGGIGGNTIYF. The CDR3 DNA is TGTGCCAGTACCGAAACAGGGGGGATCGGTGGAAACACCATATATTTT.

This chain links TRBV28 with TRBJ2-1; TRBD1 might be the D (6 bases). The CDR3 contains 17 residues. CDR1 and CDR2 from the germline V gene are MDHEN and SYDVKM. Trimming took off 5 bases at V and 2 bases at J, with 19 bases between the two ends. In DNA form, the CDR3 reads TGTGCCAGCAGTCCCCTCGGAAGCAAGGGGGCCTACAATGAGCAGTTCTTC. Its translation: CASSPLGSKGAYNEQFF.

The chain links TRBV6-5 to TRBJ2-1; 11 positions match TRBD2. Per the germline V gene, CDR1 is MNHEY and CDR2 is SVGAGI. There are 15 residues in the CDR3. V was pared by 7 bases and J by 10 bases, with 12 bases of the junction left unmatched. The CDR3 DNA reads as TGTGCCAGCACCCGAGGGACTAGCGGCACAACCGAGCAGTTCTTC. This codes for CASTRGTSGTTEQFF.

J is TRBJ1-2 and V is TRBV5-4; 9 nucleotides agree with TRBD1. J lost 4 bases, V lost 3 bases, and 10 bases had no gene match. Germline lookup yields CDR1 SGHNT and CDR2 YYREEE (reference sequence). The CDR3 runs 16 residues. CDR3 DNA sequence: TGTGCCAGCAGCTCCCCAATTACAGGGGGCTCCTATGGCTACACCTTC. The encoded protein is CASSSPITGGSYGYTF.

The rearrangement joins TRBV9 to TRBJ2-1; no reliable D call. The V end was cut by 4 bases, the J end by 5 bases, with 7 bases between. Germline lookup yields CDR1 SGDLS and CDR2 YYNGEE. CDR3 size: 12 residues. The CDR3 here is CASSHSDNEQFF. In DNA form, the CDR3 reads TGTGCCAGCAGCCATTCAGACAATGAGCAGTTCTTC.

This clone was seen only a few times. The chain has TRBV2 and TRBJ2-2; 7 positions match TRBD2. V gave up 3 bases and J gave up 5 bases; unmatched junction bases: 6. Germline CDR1 SNHLY, CDR2 FYNNEI. This CDR3 has 15 amino acids. CDR3 sequence (DNA): TGTGCCAGCAGTGATTTCCCGGGGGGAACCGGGGAGCTGTTTTTT. Translating it yields CASSDFPGGTGELFF.

Worth noting for this clone: The junction departs from germline at one end; a sequencing error may be responsible. The same CDR3 also results from other DNA sequences found in this sample. The V and J genes are TRBV6-5 and TRBJ1-2, with D perhaps matching TRBD1 (6 bases). CDR1 MNHEY and CDR2 SVGAGI come from the germline V gene. CDR3 size: 15 residues. The CDR3 loop is CASSYSGARSYGYTF. The CDR3 coding sequence is TGTGCCAGCAGTTACTCGGGGGCGCGGAGCTATGGCTATACCTTC.

This sequence joins TRBV18 and TRBJ2-5; D uncertain. V was shortened by 0 bases and J by 2 bases, with 4 bases between the two germline ends. This CDR3 is built from 13 residues. In germline, CDR1 is KGHSH, CDR2 LQKENI. The CDR3 loop is CASSPPGQETQYF. The CDR3 coding sequence is TGTGCCAGCTCACCACCAGGACAAGAGACCCAGTACTTC.

The gene calls are TRBV30 and TRBJ2-6; D not resolved. The CDR3 is 14 amino acids. Germline V CDR1 and CDR2: GTSNPN, SVGIG (reference sequence). The V end lost 7 bases, the J end lost 5 bases, and 15 bases lay between the germline ends. The CDR3 DNA is TGTGCCTCCCCTGGGGTGCAGAGGGCCAACGTCCTGACTTTC. It encodes CASPGVQRANVLTF. Based on the CDR3 plus reference TRBV30 and TRBJ2-6, the full variable domain is SQTIHQWPATLVQPVGSPLSLECTVEGTSNPNLYWYRQAAGRGLQLLFYSVGIGQISSEVPQNLSASRPQDRQFILSSKKLLLSDSGFYLCASPGVQRANVLTFGAGSRLTVL.

This clone is a singleton in its sample. The rearrangement uses TRBV28 and TRBJ2-7, with D uncertain. The V end lost 7 bases, the J end lost 3 bases, and 7 bases lay between the germline ends. There are 11 residues in the CDR3. The germline gives CDR1 MDHEN, CDR2 SYDVKM. Written as DNA, the CDR3 is TGTGCCAGCAAAGAGAGCTACGAGCAGTACTTC. Its protein is CASKESYEQYF.

This clone was detected only once. V usage is TRBV27 and J usage is TRBJ2-1; the match to TRBD2 covers 8 bases. Germline lookup yields CDR1 MNHEY and CDR2 SMNVEV (reference sequence). CDR3 length equals 15 residues. After removal of 2 bases from V and 7 bases from J, the junction contained 7 bases not matched to a gene. CDR3 DNA: TGTGCCAGCAGTTTAAGCGGGAGCGCGAGGAATGAGCAGTTCTTC. Its translation is CASSLSGSARNEQFF.

This chain connects TRBV30 to TRBJ2-1; 10 positions match TRBD2. The germline gives CDR1 GTSNPN, CDR2 SVGIG (reference sequence). J gave up 7 bases and V 1 base, and 10 bases lay outside the gene matches. The CDR3 spans 16 residues. CDR3 region: CAWSGLAGASGNEQFF. CDR3 coding DNA: TGTGCCTGGAGTGGGCTAGCGGGGGCCTCTGGAAATGAGCAGTTCTTC.

This clone occurred once. The V and J genes are TRBV2 and TRBJ1-5, with 8 bases that match TRBD1. This CDR3 has 15 residues. The V segment lost 6 bases and the J segment 5 bases; nucleotides outside the gene matches: 9. Germline loops: CDR1 SNHLY, CDR2 FYNNEI. This chain's CDR3 is CASRPDRGFDQPQHF. CDR3 sequence (DNA): TGTGCCAGCAGACCTGACAGGGGTTTCGATCAGCCCCAGCATTTT.

In its sample, this clone was seen once. The V call is TRBV4-2, the J call TRBJ2-2, with D unresolved. The germline V gene has CDR1 LGHNA and CDR2 YNFKEQ. V was clipped by 4 bases and J by 4 bases, with 4 bases between them. CDR3 length: 12 amino acids. CDR3 in amino acids: CASSPSTGELFF. In DNA, the CDR3 is TGTGCCAGCAGCCCTTCCACCGGGGAGCTGTTTTTT.